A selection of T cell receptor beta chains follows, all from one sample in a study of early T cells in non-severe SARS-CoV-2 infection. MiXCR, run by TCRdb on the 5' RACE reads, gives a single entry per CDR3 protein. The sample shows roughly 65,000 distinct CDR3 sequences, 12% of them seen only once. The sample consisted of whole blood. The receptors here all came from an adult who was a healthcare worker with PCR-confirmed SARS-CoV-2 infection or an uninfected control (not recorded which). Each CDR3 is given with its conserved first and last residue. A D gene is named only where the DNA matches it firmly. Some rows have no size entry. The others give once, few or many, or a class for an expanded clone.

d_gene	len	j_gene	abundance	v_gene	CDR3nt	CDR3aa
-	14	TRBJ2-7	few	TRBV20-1	TGCAGTGCTCCCCGTGACGGGGGCTTGGGAGAGCAGTACTTC	CSAPRDGGLGEQYF
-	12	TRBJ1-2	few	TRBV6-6	TGTGCCAGCAGTCCGGAACCTCGTGGCTACACCTTC	CASSPEPRGYTF
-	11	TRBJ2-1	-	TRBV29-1	TGCAGCGTCGGGAGAGACAATGAGCAGTTCTTC	CSVGRDNEQFF
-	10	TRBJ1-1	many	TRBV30	TGTGCCTTGAGACGAAAGGGAGCTTTCTTT	CALRRKGAFF
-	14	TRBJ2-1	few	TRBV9	TGTGCCAGCAGCCCTTGGACTGGAGGCGATGAGCAGTTCTTC	CASSPWTGGDEQFF
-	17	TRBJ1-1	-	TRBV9	TGTGCCAGCAGCCCAGAAGGTACGGGGGCTTTGAACACTGAAGCTTTCTTT	CASSPEGTGALNTEAFF
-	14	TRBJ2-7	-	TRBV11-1	TGTGCCAGCAGCCTCCTCTCGGGGTCCTACGAGCAGTACTTC	CASSLLSGSYEQYF
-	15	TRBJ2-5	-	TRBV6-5	TGTGCCAGCAGTCCCAGCCAGGGTCGGTTAGAGACCCAGTACTTC	CASSPSQGRLETQYF
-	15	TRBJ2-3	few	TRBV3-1	TGTGCCAGCAGAAAGAGAGCGGCTAGCACAGATACGCAGTATTTT	CASRKRAASTDTQYF
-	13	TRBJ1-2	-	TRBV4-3	TGCGCCAGCAGCCAAGCAACCGGCTATGGCTACACCTTC	CASSQATGYGYTF
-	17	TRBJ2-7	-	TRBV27	TGTGCCAGCAGTTTACGAAGCTCCGGGACTGGGTACTACGAGCAGTACTTC	CASSLRSSGTGYYEQYF
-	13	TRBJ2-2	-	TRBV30	TGTGCCTGGAGTGTGGCTAGCACCGGGGAGCTGTTTTTT	CAWSVASTGELFF
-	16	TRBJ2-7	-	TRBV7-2	TGTGCCAGCAGCTTAGATATAACAGGGAGGGTCTACGAGCAGTACTTC	CASSLDITGRVYEQYF
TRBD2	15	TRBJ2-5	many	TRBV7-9	TGTGCCAGCAGCTTCCCCTCAGCGGGGGTCGAGACCCAGTACTTC	CASSFPSAGVETQYF
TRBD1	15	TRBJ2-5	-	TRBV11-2	TGTGCCAGCAGCTCAGGGACAGGGTCGCAAGAGACCCAGTACTTC	CASSSGTGSQETQYF
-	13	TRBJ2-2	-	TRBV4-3	TGCGCCAGCAGCCAGTCCGAGGCGGGGGAGCTGTTTTTT	CASSQSEAGELFF
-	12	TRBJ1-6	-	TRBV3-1	TGTGCCAGCAGCATGGGTAATTCACCCCTCCACTTT	CASSMGNSPLHF
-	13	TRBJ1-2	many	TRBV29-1	TGCAGCGTTGTAAGCGACAGAAACTATGGCTACACCTTC	CSVVSDRNYGYTF
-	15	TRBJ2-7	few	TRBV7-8	TGTGCCAGCAGCTTAGCGACGGGTTGGTTGTACGAGCAGTACTTC	CASSLATGWLYEQYF
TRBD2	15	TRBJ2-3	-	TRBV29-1	TGCAGCGTGGAAGAGCGGGGGGGCCGACCAGATACGCAGTATTTT	CSVEERGGRPDTQYF
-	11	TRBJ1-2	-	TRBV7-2	TGTGGGGCTTCCGTGAACTATGGCTACACCTTC	CGASVNYGYTF
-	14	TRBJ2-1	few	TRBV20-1	TGCAGTGCGGTTAGCGGAAGCTCCTACAATGAGCAGTTCTTC	CSAVSGSSYNEQFF
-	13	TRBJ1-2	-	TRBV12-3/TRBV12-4	TGTGCCAGCACAAGGGGCCAGGGCTATGGCTACACCTTC	CASTRGQGYGYTF